This TCR beta chain was found in a study of blood T cell repertoires in COVID-19. Trimming pared 5 bases from V and 2 bases from J, leaving 10 bases between. The CDR3 loop spans 14 amino acids. From germline, CDR1 is LNHDA and CDR2 SQIVND (reference sequence). Only in-frame clones appear in the TCRdb table, and some are missing; sequencing was by immunoSEQ multiplex PCR. This table has more than 300,000 clones, over 80% appearing once. Seattle patients were enrolled during active infection and followed longitudinally. The material sequenced was peripheral blood. The clonotype comes from a woman aged 50 to 60 with COVID-19, enrolled during active disease. The V gene is TRBV19, the J gene TRBJ1-5, with D perhaps TRBD1 (5 bases). The CDR3 region is CASSYLGGNQPQHF. DNA of the CDR3: TGTGCCAGTAGTTACTTAGGGGGCAATCAGCCCCAGCATTTT.